Detailed here is one T cell receptor (beta chain). Its specificity is not known. The source of the sample is a study of T cell repertoires in cytomegalovirus infection. Turning to the study itself: Indications of both CMV infection and matching HLA type were provided by public TCR beta signatures. Study observations and caveats: Carriers of CMV plus the relevant HLA were identified by cumulative public TCR beta family frequency. Ex vivo, HLA-C-restricted CMV-specific TCR beta clonotypes prevailed over the rest of the response.

The CDR3 length is 13 residues. After removal of 6 bases from V and 0 bases from J, the junction contained 2 bases not matched to a gene. The germline V gene has CDR1 SQVTM and CDR2 ANQGSEA. TCRdb ran MiXCR on the reads and lists one entry per CDR3 protein. The table has 150,000 to 160,000 distinct CDR3 sequences, 23% seen once. This sequence originates from a human donor in good health (CMV status not recorded). Some clones in this sample may be carry-over from other donors' samples. V is TRBV29-1 and J is TRBJ1-1, with TRBD1 matching over 9 bases. Sequenced input: PBMCs. CDR3 DNA sequence: TGCAGCGTAAACAGGGGGCTGAACACTGAAGCTTTCTTT. It specifies CSVNRGLNTEAFF. The complete variable domain, with remaining parts taken from reference TRBV29-1 and TRBJ1-1, reads SAVISQKPSRDICQRGTSLTIQCQVDSQVTMMFWYRQQPGQSLTLIATANQGSEATYESGFVIDKFPISRPNLTFSTLTVSNMSPEDSSIYLCSVNRGLNTEAFFGQGTRLTVV.